The 7 T cell receptor beta chains reported below all come from one sample, sequenced in a study of tissue T cells after allogeneic stem cell transplantation. Measured with immunoSEQ multiplex PCR; TCRdb has only the in-frame clones, and not every one. Here the sample spans 650 to 900 clones, 65% to 70% being singletons. The sequenced sample was gut tissue. The origin of the receptors is a female BALB/c mouse in good health. This strain has MHC haplotype H2-d.

As to this clone: Gene names follow the mouse nomenclature. The sequenced fragment ends 1 residue before the CDR3 boundary, so the rest is inferred from the germline J gene. The chain is built from TRBV13-2 and TRBJ2-7, with D possibly matching TRBD2 (6 bases). CDR1 and CDR2 (germline): NNHNN, SYGAGS (reference sequence). V lost 0 bases and J 6 bases, leaving 10 bases between the germline ends. The CDR3 totals 13 residues. The covered CDR3 bases are TGTGCCAGCGGTGATGGGGGGGAGAGTGAACAGTAC. This codes for CASGDGGESEQY. The CDR3 in its entirety is CASGDGGESEQYF.

A remark on this clone: Here the gene names and germline are mouse. The CDR3 end lies 1 residue beyond the end of the read and is filled in from the germline J gene. The rearrangement links TRBV31 to TRBJ2-5; a possible D gene is TRBD2 (7 bases). Trimming stripped 1 base from V and 0 bases from J, with 8 bases between. Germline loops: CDR1 GKSSPN, CDR2 SITVG. The CDR3 is 14 amino acids. The covered CDR3 bases are TGTGCCTGGAGTCAGGGGGGGAACCAAGACACCCAGTAC. Amino acids: CAWSQGGNQDTQY. The entire CDR3 protein is CAWSQGGNQDTQYF.

On this clone: All gene names here are mouse names. The CDR3 goes on 1 residue after the read ends, and that part is filled in from the germline J gene. This chain connects TRBV19 to TRBJ1-5, with D hard to call. The CDR3 contains 12 residues. The germline V gene has CDR1 FNHDT and CDR2 SITEND (reference sequence). Trimming took 5 bases from V and 6 from J, leaving 9 bases between them. The CDR3 bases that were read are TGTGCCAGCAGCCAAGAAGCCCAGGCTCCGCTT. Protein: CASSQEAQAPL. The complete CDR3 reads CASSQEAQAPLF.

Worth noting for this clone: Gene names denote mouse genes. The observed sequence ends 1 residue before the CDR3 terminus, with the missing tail filled in from the germline J gene. V is TRBV19 and J is TRBJ2-2; tentatively, D is TRBD1 (5 bases). Trimming removed 0 bases at V and 6 bases at J, with 6 bases between. The germline CDR1 and CDR2 sequences are FNHDT and SITEND (reference sequence). The CDR3 runs to 13 residues. This CDR3 is CASSIVGAGQLYF. Partial CDR3 DNA: TGTGCCAGCAGTATAGTAGGGGCCGGGCAGCTCTAC.

On this clone itself: Each gene name is a mouse one. The read gets to within 1 residue of the CDR3 end, and the germline J gene fills in the rest. This sequence joins TRBV2 and TRBJ2-4; D is ambiguous. The V gene lost 2 bases and the J gene lost 7 bases, with 1 base spanning the gap. The CDR3 is 10 amino acids. CDR1 is LGHNA and CDR2 is YSYQKL in the germline V gene. CDR3 DNA (partial): TGTGCCAGCAGCCAATACACCTTGTAC. It translates to CASSQYTLY. The whole CDR3 protein reads CASSQYTLYF. Full variable domain (outside the CDR3, taken from reference TRBV2 and TRBJ2-4): DPKIIQKPKYLVAVTGSEKILICEQYLGHNAMYWYRQSAKKPLEFMFSYSYQKLMDNQTASSRFQPQSSKKNHLDLQITALKPDDSATYFCASSQYTLYFGAGTRLSVL.

A remark on this clone: Germline and genes: mouse. The missing CDR3 end, 1 residue past where the read stops, is filled in from the germline J gene. The chain is built from TRBV13-2 and TRBJ2-5; no clear D gene. CDR3 length equals 10 residues. The V gene's germline CDR1 is NNHNN and CDR2 SYGAGS (reference sequence). Trimming removed 1 base from V and 8 bases from J, with 2 bases in between. The CDR3 spells CASGDFTQYF. The covered CDR3 bases are TGTGCCAGCGGTGATTTCACCCAGTAC.

This clone has more than one count but fewer than ten. Gene names follow the mouse nomenclature. The read gets to within 1 residue of the CDR3 end, and the germline J gene fills in the rest. The rearrangement uses TRBV12-1 and TRBJ1-3; possibly TRBD1 for D (6 bases). The CDR3 is 14 residues long. The V end lost 0 bases, the J end lost 4 bases, and 9 bases lay between the germline ends. CDR1 is SGHSN and CDR2 is HYEKVE in the germline V gene. CDR3 loop: CASSLIGGGNTLYF. The part of the CDR3 DNA that was read is TGTGCCAGCTCTCTCATAGGGGGAGGAAATACGCTCTAT.